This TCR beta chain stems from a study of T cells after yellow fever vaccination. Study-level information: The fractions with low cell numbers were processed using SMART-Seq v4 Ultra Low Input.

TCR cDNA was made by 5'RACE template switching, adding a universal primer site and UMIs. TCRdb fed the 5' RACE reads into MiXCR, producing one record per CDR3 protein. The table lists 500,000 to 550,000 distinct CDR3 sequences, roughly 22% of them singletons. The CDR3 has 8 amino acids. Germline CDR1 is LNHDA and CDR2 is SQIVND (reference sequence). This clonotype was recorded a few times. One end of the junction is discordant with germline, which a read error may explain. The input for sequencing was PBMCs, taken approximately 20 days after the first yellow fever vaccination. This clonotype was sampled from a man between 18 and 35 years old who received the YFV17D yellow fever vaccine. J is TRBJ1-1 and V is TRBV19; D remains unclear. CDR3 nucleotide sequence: TGTGCCAGTACCTCTACTGGCTTT. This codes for CASTSTGF.